The entry below gives a single TCR beta chain sequence along with its context. This entry belongs to a study of blood T cell repertoires in COVID-19. V was clipped by 2 bases and J by 6 bases; unmatched bases: 4. Germline V gene sequence: CDR1 KGHDR, CDR2 SFDVKD. The CDR3 spans 17 residues. A Seattle source enrolled patients during active infection and followed them longitudinally. Profiled with immunoSEQ multiplex PCR; TCRdb holds only in-frame clones, not every one. The sample carries around 260,000 clones, 88% recorded once. Sequenced input: peripheral blood. The chain recombines TRBV24-1 with TRBJ2-1, with 15 bases lining up with TRBD2. The source is a woman in her 70s with COVID-19, enrolled during active disease. The DNA for the CDR3 is TGTGCCACCAGTGATTGGGGACTAGCGGGAGGATTCAATGAGCAGTTCTTC. Its translation is CATSDWGLAGGFNEQFF.